The present T cell receptor (beta chain) was sequenced within a study of human T cells and chemical hapten exposure. Across the whole study: Slight differences in pooled library volume were the main source of varying TCR yields across samples.

Via MiXCR, TCRdb re-called the RACE reads, giving one row per CDR3 protein. This table holds about 380,000 distinct CDR3 sequences, roughly 6.3% found once. Time point meaning: patch test 2, 6 weeks after DPC sensitization. Treatment denoted: therapeutic diphenylcyclopropenone sensitization with weekly scalp DPC. V was trimmed by 3 bases and J by 4 bases, leaving 9 bases between them. Looked up from germline, CDR1 is SGHTA and CDR2 is FQGNSA. The CDR3 has 13 residues. Sequencing used whole blood, obtained in connection with sensitization to the hapten diphenylcyclopropenone (DPC). V and J are TRBV7-2 and TRBJ2-5; D remains unclear. The sequence came from a woman between 18 and 29 years old with alopecia areata. Some clones in this sample may be carry-over from other donors' samples. This chain's CDR3 is CASSFAFRETQYF. The CDR3 bases are TGTGCCAGCAGCTTCGCGTTCCGAGAGACCCAGTACTTC.